This T cell receptor beta chain was documented in a study of monozygotic twins with cystic fibrosis. The protocol was immunoSEQ multiplex PCR, while the TCRdb copy is restricted to in-frame clones and leaves out a portion. The table includes under 25,000 clones, nearly 98% detected once. Whole-study findings and limits: Median Simpson clonality of 0.0095 suggested naive T cells predominated.

The V end lost 5 bases, the J end lost 1 base, and 11 bases lay between the germline ends. The CDR3 loop spans 13 amino acids. Germline V gene lookup returns CDR1 SQVTM and CDR2 ANQGSEA. About this clone: Its specificity is not known.

Specimen: blood. The TCR sequence derives from a woman in her thirties with cystic fibrosis. The V gene is TRBV29-1, the J gene TRBJ1-1; TRBD1 might be the D (6 bases). The CDR3: CSVRLGQNTEAFF. CDR3 sequence (DNA): TGCAGCGTTCGTCTGGGACAGAACACTGAAGCTTTCTTT. Full variable domain (rest looked up from reference TRBV29-1 and TRBJ1-1): SAVISQKPSRDICQRGTSLTIQCQVDSQVTMMFWYRQQPGQSLTLIATANQGSEATYESGFVIDKFPISRPNLTFSTLTVSNMSPEDSSIYLCSVRLGQNTEAFFGQGTRLTVV.